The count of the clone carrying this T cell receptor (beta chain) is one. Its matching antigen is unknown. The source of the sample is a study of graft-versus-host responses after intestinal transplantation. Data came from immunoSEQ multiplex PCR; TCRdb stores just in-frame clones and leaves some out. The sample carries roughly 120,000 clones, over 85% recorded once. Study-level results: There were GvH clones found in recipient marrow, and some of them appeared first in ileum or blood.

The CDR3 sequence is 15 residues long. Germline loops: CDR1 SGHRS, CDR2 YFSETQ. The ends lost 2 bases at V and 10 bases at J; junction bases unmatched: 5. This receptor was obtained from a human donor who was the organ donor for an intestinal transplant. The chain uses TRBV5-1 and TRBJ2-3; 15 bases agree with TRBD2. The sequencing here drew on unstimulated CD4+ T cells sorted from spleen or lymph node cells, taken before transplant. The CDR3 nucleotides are TGCGCCAGCAGCTTAGGACTAGCGGGAGGGCATCCGCAGTATTTT. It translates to CASSLGLAGGHPQYF.